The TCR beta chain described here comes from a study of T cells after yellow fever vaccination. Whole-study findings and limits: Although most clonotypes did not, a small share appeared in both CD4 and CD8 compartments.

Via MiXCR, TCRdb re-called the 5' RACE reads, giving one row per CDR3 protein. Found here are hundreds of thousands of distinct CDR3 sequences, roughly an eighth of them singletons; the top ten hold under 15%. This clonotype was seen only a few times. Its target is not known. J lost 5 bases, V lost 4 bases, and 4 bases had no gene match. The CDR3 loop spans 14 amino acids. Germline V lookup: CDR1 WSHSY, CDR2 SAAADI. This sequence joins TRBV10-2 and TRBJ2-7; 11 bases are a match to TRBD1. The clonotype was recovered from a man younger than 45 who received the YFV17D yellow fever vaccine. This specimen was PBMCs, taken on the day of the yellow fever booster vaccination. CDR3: CASSAGTGGHEQYF. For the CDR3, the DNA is TGCGCCAGCAGTGCGGGGACAGGGGGTCACGAGCAGTACTTC.